A single sample gave rise to the 19 T cell receptor beta chains below, sequenced in a study of blood T cell repertoires in COVID-19. Sequencing used immunoSEQ multiplex PCR; TCRdb keeps in-frame clones, though not all of them. The sample includes about 220,000 clones, about 84% of them seen just once. The sequencing input was peripheral blood. The receptors shown here come from a human donor in a cohort sampled during active COVID-19.

This clone has just a few counts. CDR3 amino acids: CASGTGGFTDTQYF. The CDR3, as DNA: TGTGCCAGCGGGACAGGGGGATTCACAGATACGCAGTATTTT. V and J are TRBV6-5 and TRBJ2-3; 11 nucleotides line up with TRBD1. Germline CDR1 reads MNHEY; CDR2 reads SVGAGI. V was pared by 8 bases and J by 2 bases, with 3 bases of the junction left unmatched. The CDR3 is 14 amino acids.

This chain connects TRBV6-5 to TRBJ1-3, with 9 bases aligning to TRBD1. The length of the CDR3 is 14 residues. Germline CDR1 reads MNHEY; CDR2 reads SVGAGI. The V gene end was trimmed by 5 bases and the J gene end by 2 bases; junction bases not matched to a gene: 1. The CDR3 region has the DNA TGTGCCAGCAGTAGGGACAGGGCTGGAAACACCATATATTTT. Its protein product is CASSRDRAGNTIYF.

The chain couples TRBV28 to TRBJ1-5; D not resolved. The CDR3 length is 15 residues. V was trimmed by 2 bases and J by 2 bases, leaving 10 bases between them. Germline CDR1 and CDR2: MDHEN and SYDVKM. Written as DNA, the CDR3 is TGTGCCAGCAGTTTAACGGTACGGGGCAATCAGCCCCAGCATTTT. Protein sequence: CASSLTVRGNQPQHF.

Regarding this clone: In the same sample, other DNA sequences code for this CDR3. Written as DNA, the CDR3 is TGTGCCAGCTCGCCTAGCGGGAGAGAGACCCAGTACTTC. It translates to CASSPSGRETQYF. The genes are TRBV18 and TRBJ2-5; 10 bases fit TRBD2. The CDR3 spans 13 residues. Germline V lookup: CDR1 KGHSH, CDR2 LQKENI. The junction had 2 bases not matched to a gene; V was cut back by 6 bases and J by 4 bases.

V gene TRBV2 combines with J gene TRBJ2-1, with 10 nucleotides matching TRBD2. The CDR3 length is 14 residues. Per the germline V gene, CDR1 is SNHLY and CDR2 is FYNNEI. J was trimmed by 13 bases and V by 2 bases; bases with no gene match: 8. The CDR3 nucleotides are TGTGCCAGCAGTGAAAGGACTAGCGGAGAAAATCAGTTCTTC. Amino acid sequence: CASSERTSGENQFF.

The CDR3 sequence: CASSLLAGGFSYNEQFF. The CDR3 nucleotides read TGTGCCAGCAGTTTACTAGCGGGGGGCTTCTCCTACAATGAGCAGTTCTTC. The chain carries TRBV27 and TRBJ2-1; 11 bases fit TRBD2. After removal of 2 bases from V and 0 bases from J, the junction contained 3 bases not matched to a gene. CDR1 and CDR2 (germline): MNHEY, SMNVEV (reference sequence). CDR3 length equals 17 residues.

The chain uses TRBV18 and TRBJ1-1; D gene unclear. In germline, CDR1 is KGHSH, CDR2 LQKENI. Trimming removed 1 base at V and 6 bases at J, with 15 bases between. This CDR3 comprises 15 residues. DNA for the CDR3: TGTGCCAGCTCACCACAGGACGGGGAAGATTCTGAAGCTTTCTTT. Translating it yields CASSPQDGEDSEAFF.

This clone was seen a single time. This sequence joins TRBV2 and TRBJ2-7; 11 positions agree with TRBD1. The CDR3 has 16 amino acids. The J segment lost 0 bases and the V segment lost 5 bases, leaving 6 bases of the junction unmatched. Germline loops: CDR1 SNHLY, CDR2 FYNNEI. CDR3 in amino acids: CASSKDRGRDSYEQYF. In DNA form, the CDR3 reads TGTGCCAGCAGTAAGGACAGGGGGCGTGACTCCTACGAGCAGTACTTC.

The chain uses TRBV5-8 and TRBJ1-5; D uncertain. Trimming took off 2 bases at V and 6 bases at J, with 12 bases between the two ends. From germline, CDR1 is SGHTS and CDR2 YDEGEE. The CDR3 contains 14 residues. The CDR3, as DNA: TGTGCCAGCAGCTTAATAAGTGAGGGTCAGCCCCAGCATTTT. It encodes CASSLISEGQPQHF.

CDR3 nucleotide sequence: TGTGCCAGCATACTCGGGACTAGCGCTACAATTGGCTCAGATACGCAGTATTTT. The encoded protein is CASILGTSATIGSDTQYF. The V and J genes are TRBV2 and TRBJ2-3; 10 positions match TRBD2. The junction had 17 bases not matched to a gene; V was cut back by 7 bases and J by 4 bases. The CDR3 length is 18 residues. In germline, CDR1 is SNHLY, CDR2 FYNNEI.

In its sample, this clone was seen once. The rearrangement links TRBV6-5 to TRBJ1-2, with D perhaps TRBD1 (5 bases). The CDR3 is 13 amino acids. The V gene lost 6 bases and the J gene lost 4 bases, with 12 bases spanning the gap. Germline CDR1 is MNHEY and CDR2 is SVGAGI. The CDR3 region is CASSRSGIYGYTF. DNA for the CDR3: TGTGCCAGCAGCCGATCAGGGATCTATGGCTACACCTTC.

The chain employs TRBV9 and TRBJ1-3; 8 positions agree with TRBD1. Germline CDR1 and CDR2: SGDLS and YYNGEE. Germline trimming cut 4 bases from V and 0 bases from J; bases unmatched to any gene: 6. This CDR3 is 16 amino acids long. CDR3 protein: CASSSNRGSSGNTIYF. The CDR3 nucleotides are TGTGCCAGCAGCTCAAACAGGGGGAGCTCTGGAAACACCATATATTTT.

This chain links TRBV18 with TRBJ2-3; 7 nucleotides match TRBD2. The CDR3 sequence is 13 residues long. With V trimmed by 2 bases and J by 4 bases, 0 bases remained unmatched. Germline CDR1 and CDR2: KGHSH and LQKENI. CDR3 sequence (DNA): TGTGCCAGCTCACCAGGGGGGGCAGATACGCAGTATTTT. Protein sequence: CASSPGGADTQYF.

This chain joins TRBV3-1 (or the pseudogene TRBV3-2) and TRBJ2-7, with D possibly TRBD1 on 6 matching bases. The CDR3 has 13 amino acids. The germline V and J ends were trimmed by 4 bases and 0 bases, with 7 bases remaining between them. Germline V gene sequence: CDR1 LGHDT, CDR2 YNNKEL (reference sequence). Here the CDR3 DNA reads TGTGCCAGCAGCCCGACAGGCTCCTACGAGCAGTACTTC. Translating gives CASSPTGSYEQYF.

The chain recombines TRBV28 with TRBJ2-3, with D tentatively TRBD1 (6 bases). The V gene's germline CDR1 is MDHEN and CDR2 SYDVKM. Deletions cut 5 bases from V and 9 bases from J, with 21 bases between. This CDR3 comprises 15 residues. This CDR3 reads CASSPQGSRQDTQYF. CDR3 bases: TGTGCCAGCAGTCCCCAGGGGTCGAGGCAGGACACGCAGTATTTT. Together with reference TRBV28 and TRBJ2-3, the CDR3 gives the full variable domain: DVKVTQSSRYLVKRTGEKVFLECVQDMDHENMFWYRQDPGLGLRLIYFSYDVKMKEKGDIPEGYSVSREKKERFSLILESASTNQTSMYLCASSPQGSRQDTQYFGPGTRLTVL.

This chain joins TRBV28 and TRBJ2-1; TRBD1 matches 7 bases. V gave up 5 bases and J gave up 6 bases; unmatched junction bases: 7. Germline V gene data show CDR1 as MDHEN and CDR2 as SYDVKM. The CDR3 length is 14 residues. The CDR3 region is CASSPPGQPNEQFF. CDR3 nucleotide sequence: TGTGCCAGCAGTCCCCCGGGACAGCCCAATGAGCAGTTCTTC. The full variable domain, rest sourced from reference TRBV28 and TRBJ2-1, is DVKVTQSSRYLVKRTGEKVFLECVQDMDHENMFWYRQDPGLGLRLIYFSYDVKMKEKGDIPEGYSVSREKKERFSLILESASTNQTSMYLCASSPPGQPNEQFFGPGTRLTVL.

The chain couples TRBV19 to TRBJ2-1, with 10 bases fitting TRBD2. This CDR3 region has 15 residues. Germline trimming cut 7 bases from V and 8 bases from J; bases unmatched to any gene: 11. Germline CDR1 LNHDA, CDR2 SQIVND (reference sequence). CDR3 protein: CASNLAGAPSDEQFF. The CDR3 nucleotides read TGTGCCAGTAATCTAGCGGGAGCCCCTTCCGATGAGCAGTTCTTC.

The CDR3 protein is CATSDPGTGNLLSTDTQYF. In DNA form, the CDR3 reads TGTGCCACCAGTGACCCAGGGACAGGAAACCTCCTTAGCACAGATACGCAGTATTTT. This chain connects TRBV24-1 to TRBJ2-3, with TRBD1 matching over 8 bases. The CDR3 runs to 19 residues. CDR1 is KGHDR, CDR2 SFDVKD, per germline. V dropped 4 bases and J dropped 0; count of bases not matched to a gene: 14.

A note on this clone: The sample contains more than one DNA sequence encoding this CDR3. V and J are TRBV5-4 and TRBJ2-7; 8 nucleotides match TRBD1. Germline loops: CDR1 SGHNT, CDR2 YYREEE (reference sequence). The CDR3 is 12 residues long. J was trimmed by 4 bases and V by 4 bases; bases with no gene match: 1. CDR3 region: CASSRQGYEQYF. As DNA, the CDR3 is TGTGCCAGCAGCAGACAGGGGTACGAGCAGTACTTC. Variable domain in full (rest from reference TRBV5-4 and TRBJ2-7): ETGVTQSPTHLIKTRGQQVTLRCSSQSGHNTVSWYQQALGQGPQFIFQYYREEENGRGNFPPRFSGLQFPNYSSELNVNALELDDSALYLCASSRQGYEQYFGPGTRLTVT.